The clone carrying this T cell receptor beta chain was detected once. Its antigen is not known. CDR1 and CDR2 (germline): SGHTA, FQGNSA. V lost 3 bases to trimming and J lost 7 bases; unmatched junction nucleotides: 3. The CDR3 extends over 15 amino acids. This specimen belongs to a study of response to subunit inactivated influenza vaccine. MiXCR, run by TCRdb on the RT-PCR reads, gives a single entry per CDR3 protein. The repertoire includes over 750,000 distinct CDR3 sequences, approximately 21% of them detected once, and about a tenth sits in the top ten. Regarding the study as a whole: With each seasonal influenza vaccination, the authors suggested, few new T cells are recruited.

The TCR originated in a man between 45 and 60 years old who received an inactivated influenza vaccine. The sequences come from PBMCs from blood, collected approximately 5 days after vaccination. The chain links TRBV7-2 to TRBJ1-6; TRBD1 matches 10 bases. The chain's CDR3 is CASSFTGQGNSPLHF. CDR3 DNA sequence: TGTGCCAGCAGCTTTACGGGACAGGGGAATTCACCCCTCCACTTT.